The TCR beta chain under discussion was sequenced for a study of T-cell memory formation after mild COVID-19. Looking at the study overall: The TCR clusters were mostly specific to one donor.

A remark on this clonotype: Its specificity is unknown.

The CDR3 contains 15 residues. Trimming left V 5 bases short and J 4 bases short, with 16 bases between. Germline V lookup: CDR1 KGHDR, CDR2 SFDVKD. Each CDR3 protein is one row after TCRdb ran MiXCR on the 5' RACE reads. The data show around 500,000 distinct CDR3 sequences, 18% seen once. Findings and caveats of the study: Clones that got smaller from day 15 to 85 had even CD4/CD8, while clones growing later tipped toward CD4+.

This chain uses TRBV24-1 with TRBJ1-1, with D tentatively TRBD1 (5 bases). The sequencing sample was made of PBMCs or a T cell subset sorted from them (not recorded which). The source is an adult woman who had mild COVID-19 (a few samples of this study predate the infection). Cell type and time point are not known. CDR3 DNA sequence: TGTGCCACCAGTGGCCCGGGCAGGGTCGGCACTGAAGCTTTCTTT. It codes for CATSGPGRVGTEAFF.